Shown below are 10 T cell receptor beta chains from a single sample sequenced in a study of metastatic and nonmetastatic thyroid tumors. Using MiXCR, TCRdb re-called clones from the PCR reads. The sample records around 23,000 clones, about a tenth being singletons. Prior to thyroid surgery, none of the patients had received any treatment. Sample: blood. The receptors shown here come from a female donor with papillary thyroid cancer or a benign thyroid nodule (not recorded which). Some clones in this sample may be carry-over from other donors' samples.

This clone was seen a handful of times. A much bigger clone sits one base away, suggesting this may be a read error. The chain couples TRBV7-2 to TRBJ2-5; no clear D gene. Germline CDR1 and CDR2: SGHTA and FQGNSA. This CDR3 contains 16 residues. V was trimmed by 1 base and J by 0 bases, leaving 12 bases between them. In nucleotides, the CDR3 is TGTGCCAGCAGCTTAGTACGGCATGGCAACCAAGAGACCCAGTACTTC. Amino acid sequence: CASSLVRHGNQETQYF.

This clone was recorded at least ten times. The chain links TRBV6-1 to TRBJ2-3, with a possible D match to TRBD2 (7 bases). Germline V gives CDR1 MNHNS, CDR2 SASEGT. Trimming stripped 1 base from V and 0 bases from J, with 17 bases between. The CDR3 is made up of 18 amino acids. The CDR3 DNA is TGTGCCAGCAGTGAAGATTGGAAGGGAGGGGGTAGCACAGATACGCAGTATTTT. It yields the protein CASSEDWKGGGSTDTQYF.

Ten or more counts support this clone. This chain links TRBV2 with TRBJ2-3; D is possibly TRBD1 or TRBD2 (5 bases each). V was clipped by 4 bases and J by 2 bases, with 19 bases between them. Germline loops: CDR1 SNHLY, CDR2 FYNNEI. CDR3 length: 17 residues. The CDR3 DNA is TGTGCCAGCAGTGTTCAATGGGACCCACTTAACACAGATACGCAGTATTTT. Translating gives CASSVQWDPLNTDTQYF.

At least ten counts were recorded for this clone. J is TRBJ2-2 and V is TRBV7-2; maybe TRBD2 (6 bases). The CDR3 is made up of 18 amino acids. Trimming took off 4 bases at V and 1 base at J, with 19 bases between the two ends. In germline, CDR1 is SGHTA, CDR2 FQGNSA. DNA for the CDR3: TGTGCCAGCAGCTCCCAGTCGAGACTAGACGTGAACACCGGGGAGCTGTTTTTT. This translates into CASSSQSRLDVNTGELFF.

A word on this clone: A much larger clone is a single base away; this may be a read error. Different DNA sequences within this sample yield the same CDR3. The V gene is TRBV7-2, the J gene TRBJ1-4, with TRBD1 as a possible D gene (6 bases). The V end was cut by 7 bases, the J end by 6 bases, with 21 bases between. The CDR3 extends over 16 amino acids. Germline loops: CDR1 SGHTA, CDR2 FQGNSA. CDR3 DNA: TGTGCCAGCAACGATAAGGGTTGGACAGCTGATGAAAAACTGTTTTTT. It is translated as CASNDKGWTADEKLFF.

This clone was observed many times. The V and J genes are TRBV3-1 and TRBJ1-5; unclear D gene. Trimming stripped 1 base from V and 9 bases from J, with 10 bases between. CDR1 is LGHDT and CDR2 is YNNKEL in the germline V gene (reference sequence). The CDR3 sequence is 13 residues long. The CDR3: CASSQGPDRPQHF. The DNA of the CDR3 is TGTGCCAGCAGCCAAGGACCGGATCGGCCCCAGCATTTT.

This clone has at least ten counts. V and J are TRBV7-9 and TRBJ2-7; TRBD1 might be the D (6 bases). The CDR3 runs 14 residues. Trimming cost V 5 bases and J 3 bases, with 14 bases left between them. Per the germline V gene, CDR1 is SEHNR and CDR2 is FQNEAQ (reference sequence). This CDR3 reads CASSHDRTDYEQYF. In nucleotides, the CDR3 is TGTGCCAGCAGCCACGACAGGACCGACTACGAGCAGTACTTC.

This clone was detected only once. The chain combines TRBV11-2 with TRBJ1-5; D not resolved. V was shortened by 2 bases and J by 3 bases, with 11 bases between the two germline ends. CDR3 length: 15 amino acids. Germline assignment: CDR1 SGHAT and CDR2 FQNNGV. Here the CDR3 reads CASSLSGRNNQPQHF. The CDR3 coding sequence is TGTGCCAGCAGCTTATCCGGACGGAACAATCAGCCCCAGCATTTT.

This clone was counted at least ten times. The genes are TRBV7-3 and TRBJ2-1; a possible D gene is TRBD2 (6 bases). The CDR3 has 14 amino acids. Trimming pared 4 bases from V and 7 bases from J, leaving 14 bases between. Germline values: CDR1 SGHTA, CDR2 FQGTGA. The CDR3 loop is CASSYAEGGNEQFF. The CDR3 DNA reads TGTGCCAGCAGCTACGCTGAGGGAGGTAATGAGCAGTTCTTC.

There are many counts of this clone. CDR3 sequence reads: CASSYPGATNEKLFF. DNA for the CDR3: TGTGCCAGCAGCTACCCAGGGGCAACTAATGAAAAACTGTTTTTT. The chain has TRBV7-2 and TRBJ1-4, with D possibly TRBD1 on 6 matching bases. The V end lost 4 bases, the J end lost 0 bases, and 9 bases lay between the germline ends. Germline V gene sequence: CDR1 SGHTA, CDR2 FQGNSA. This CDR3 is 15 amino acids long.